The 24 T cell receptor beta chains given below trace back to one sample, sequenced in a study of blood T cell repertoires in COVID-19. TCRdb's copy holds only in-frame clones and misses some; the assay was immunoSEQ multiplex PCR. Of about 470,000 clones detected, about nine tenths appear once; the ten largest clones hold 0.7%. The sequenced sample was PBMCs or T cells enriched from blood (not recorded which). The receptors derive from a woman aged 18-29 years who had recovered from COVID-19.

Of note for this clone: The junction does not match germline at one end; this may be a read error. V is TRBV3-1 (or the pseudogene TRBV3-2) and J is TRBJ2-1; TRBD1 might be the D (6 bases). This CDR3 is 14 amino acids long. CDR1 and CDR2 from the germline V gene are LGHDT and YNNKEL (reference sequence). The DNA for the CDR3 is TGTGCCAGCAGCCAAGATGGGGGCCACAGCGAGCCGTTCTTC. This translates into CASSQDGGHSEPFF.

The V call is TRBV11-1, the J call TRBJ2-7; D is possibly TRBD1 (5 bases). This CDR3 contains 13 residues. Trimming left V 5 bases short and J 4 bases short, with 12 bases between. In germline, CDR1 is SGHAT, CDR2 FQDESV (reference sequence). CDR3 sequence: CASSPRQQYEQYF. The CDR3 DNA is TGTGCCAGCAGCCCCCGACAGCAATACGAGCAGTACTTC.

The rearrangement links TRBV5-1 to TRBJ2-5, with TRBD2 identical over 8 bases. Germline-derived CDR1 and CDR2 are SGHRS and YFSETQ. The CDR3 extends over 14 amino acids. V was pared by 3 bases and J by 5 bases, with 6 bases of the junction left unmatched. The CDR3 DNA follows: TGCGCCAGCAGCTACTCGGCTAGCGGGGAGACCCAGTACTTC. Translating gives CASSYSASGETQYF.

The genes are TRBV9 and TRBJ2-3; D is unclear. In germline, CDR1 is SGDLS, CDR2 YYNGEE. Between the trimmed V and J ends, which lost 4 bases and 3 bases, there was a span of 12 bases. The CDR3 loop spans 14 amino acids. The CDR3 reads CASSPSSPTDTQYF. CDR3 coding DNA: TGTGCCAGCAGCCCCTCGTCCCCGACAGATACGCAGTATTTT.

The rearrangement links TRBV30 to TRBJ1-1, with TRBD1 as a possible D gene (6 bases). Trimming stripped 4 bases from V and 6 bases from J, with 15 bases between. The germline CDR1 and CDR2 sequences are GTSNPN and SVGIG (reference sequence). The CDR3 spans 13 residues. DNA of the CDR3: TGTGCCTGGAACGAAGTAGGGGGGGCTGAAGCTTTCTTT. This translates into CAWNEVGGAEAFF. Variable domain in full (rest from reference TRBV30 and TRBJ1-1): SQTIHQWPATLVQPVGSPLSLECTVEGTSNPNLYWYRQAAGRGLQLLFYSVGIGQISSEVPQNLSASRPQDRQFILSSKKLLLSDSGFYLCAWNEVGGAEAFFGQGTRLTVV.

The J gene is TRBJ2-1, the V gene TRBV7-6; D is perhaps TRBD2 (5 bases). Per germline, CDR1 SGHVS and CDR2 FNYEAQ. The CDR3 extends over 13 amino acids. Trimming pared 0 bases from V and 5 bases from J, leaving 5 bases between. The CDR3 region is CASSLARDNEQFF. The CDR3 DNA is TGTGCCAGCAGCTTAGCGAGGGACAATGAGCAGTTCTTC.

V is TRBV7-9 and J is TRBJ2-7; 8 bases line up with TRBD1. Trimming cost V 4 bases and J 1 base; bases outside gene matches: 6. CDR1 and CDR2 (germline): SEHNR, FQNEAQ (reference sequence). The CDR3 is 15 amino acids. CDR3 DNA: TGTGCCAGCAGCTCCTTGGGACAGGTATCCTACGAGCAGTACTTC. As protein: CASSSLGQVSYEQYF.

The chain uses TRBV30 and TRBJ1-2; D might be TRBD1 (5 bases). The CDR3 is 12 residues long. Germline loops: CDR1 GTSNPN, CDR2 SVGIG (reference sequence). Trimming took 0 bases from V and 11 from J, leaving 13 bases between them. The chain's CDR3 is CAWSVLGGSYTF. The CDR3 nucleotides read TGTGCCTGGAGTGTACTGGGGGGATCATACACCTTC.

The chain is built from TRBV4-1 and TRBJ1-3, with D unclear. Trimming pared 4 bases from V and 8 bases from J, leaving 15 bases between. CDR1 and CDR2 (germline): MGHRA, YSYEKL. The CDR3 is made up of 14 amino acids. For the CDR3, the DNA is TGCGCCAGCAGCCTAAGCGGAAAGGATCACACCATATATTTT. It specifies CASSLSGKDHTIYF.

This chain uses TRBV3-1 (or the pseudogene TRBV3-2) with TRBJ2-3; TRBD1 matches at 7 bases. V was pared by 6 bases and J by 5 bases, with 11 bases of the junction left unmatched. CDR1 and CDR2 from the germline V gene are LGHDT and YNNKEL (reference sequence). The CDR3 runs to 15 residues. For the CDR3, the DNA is TGTGCCAGCAGTAAAACAGGGGACGCTGGAGATACGCAGTATTTT. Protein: CASSKTGDAGDTQYF.

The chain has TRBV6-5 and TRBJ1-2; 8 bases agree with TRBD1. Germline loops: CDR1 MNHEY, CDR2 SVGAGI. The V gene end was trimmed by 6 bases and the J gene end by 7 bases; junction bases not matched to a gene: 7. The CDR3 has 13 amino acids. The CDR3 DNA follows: TGTGCCAGCAGGATCGACAGGGGAAGTGGCTACACCTTC. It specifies CASRIDRGSGYTF.

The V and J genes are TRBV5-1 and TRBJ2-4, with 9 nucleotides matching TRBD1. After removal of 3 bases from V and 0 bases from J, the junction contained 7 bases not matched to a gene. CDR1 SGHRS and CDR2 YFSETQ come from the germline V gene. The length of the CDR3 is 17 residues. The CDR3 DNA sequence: TGCGCCAGCAGCTATGACAGGGGGACGGGAGCCAAAAACATTCAGTACTTC. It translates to CASSYDRGTGAKNIQYF.

CDR3 DNA: TGTGCCAGCAGCTTGAGCAGGGAGGCGGGTTCACCCCTCCACTTT. Its translation: CASSLSREAGSPLHF. V gene TRBV7-2 combines with J gene TRBJ1-6; maybe TRBD1 (5 bases). The length of the CDR3 is 15 residues. The germline gives CDR1 SGHTA, CDR2 FQGNSA. The V end was cut by 3 bases, the J end by 9 bases, with 15 bases between.

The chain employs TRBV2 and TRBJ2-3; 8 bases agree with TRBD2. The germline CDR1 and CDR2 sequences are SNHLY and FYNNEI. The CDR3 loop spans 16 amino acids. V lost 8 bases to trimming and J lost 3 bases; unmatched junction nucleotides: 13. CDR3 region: CASSLPGLEVTDTQYF. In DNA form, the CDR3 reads TGTGCCAGCTCCCTTCCGGGACTAGAAGTTACAGATACGCAGTATTTT.

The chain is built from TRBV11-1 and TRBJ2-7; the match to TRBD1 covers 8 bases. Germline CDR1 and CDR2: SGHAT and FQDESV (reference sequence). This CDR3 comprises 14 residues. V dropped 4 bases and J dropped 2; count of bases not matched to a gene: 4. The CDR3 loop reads CASSSTGGAYEQYF. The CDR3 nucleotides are TGTGCCAGCAGCTCCACAGGGGGAGCCTACGAGCAGTACTTC.

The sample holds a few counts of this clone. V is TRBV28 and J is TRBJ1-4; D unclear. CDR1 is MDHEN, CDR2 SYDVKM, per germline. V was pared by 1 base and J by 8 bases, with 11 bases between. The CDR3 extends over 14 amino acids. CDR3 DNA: TGTGCCAGCAGTTTATTCGGGGATTGGGAAAAACTGTTTTTT. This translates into CASSLFGDWEKLFF.

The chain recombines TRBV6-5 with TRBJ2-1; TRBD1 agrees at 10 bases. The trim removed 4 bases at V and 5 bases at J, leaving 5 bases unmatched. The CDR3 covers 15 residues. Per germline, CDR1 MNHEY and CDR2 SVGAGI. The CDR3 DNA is TGTGCCAGCAGTTCCGGACAGGGGGTAAACAATGAGCAGTTCTTC. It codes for CASSSGQGVNNEQFF.

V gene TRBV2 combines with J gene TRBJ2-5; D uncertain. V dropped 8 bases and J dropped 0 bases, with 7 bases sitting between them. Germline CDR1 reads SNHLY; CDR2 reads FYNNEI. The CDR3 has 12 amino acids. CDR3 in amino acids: CASSNNQETQYF. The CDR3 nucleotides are TGTGCCAGCTCAAACAACCAAGAGACCCAGTACTTC. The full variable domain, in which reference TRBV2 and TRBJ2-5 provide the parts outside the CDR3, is EPEVTQTPSHQVTQMGQEVILRCVPISNHLYFYWYRQILGQKVEFLVSFYNNEISEKSEIFDDQFSVERPDGSNFTLKIRSTKLEDSAMYFCASSNNQETQYFGPGTRLLVL.

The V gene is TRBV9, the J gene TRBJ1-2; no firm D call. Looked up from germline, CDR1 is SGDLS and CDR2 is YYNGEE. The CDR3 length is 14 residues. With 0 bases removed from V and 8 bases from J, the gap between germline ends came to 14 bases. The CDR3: CASSVAWWAGGYTF. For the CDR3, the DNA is TGTGCCAGCAGCGTAGCTTGGTGGGCGGGGGGCTACACCTTC.

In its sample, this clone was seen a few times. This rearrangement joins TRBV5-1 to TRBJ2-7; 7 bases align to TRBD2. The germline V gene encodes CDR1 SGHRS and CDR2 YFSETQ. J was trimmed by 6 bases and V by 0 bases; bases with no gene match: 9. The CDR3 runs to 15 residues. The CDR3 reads CASSLVVGGEGEQYF. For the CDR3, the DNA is TGCGCCAGCAGCTTGGTAGTCGGAGGGGAGGGCGAGCAGTACTTC.

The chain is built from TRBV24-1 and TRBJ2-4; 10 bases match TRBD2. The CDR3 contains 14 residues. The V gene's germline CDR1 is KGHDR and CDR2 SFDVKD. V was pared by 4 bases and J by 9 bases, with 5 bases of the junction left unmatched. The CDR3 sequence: CATSEAGGQSIQYF. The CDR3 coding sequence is TGTGCCACCAGTGAAGCGGGGGGGCAGAGCATTCAGTACTTC.

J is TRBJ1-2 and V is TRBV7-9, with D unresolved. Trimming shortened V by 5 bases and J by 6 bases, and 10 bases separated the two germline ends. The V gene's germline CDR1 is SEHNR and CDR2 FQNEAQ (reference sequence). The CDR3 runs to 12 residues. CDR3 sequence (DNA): TGTGCCAGCAGCGTAGATTTCGATGGCTACACCTTC. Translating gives CASSVDFDGYTF. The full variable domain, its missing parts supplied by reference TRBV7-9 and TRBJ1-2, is DTGVSQNPRHKITKRGQNVTFRCDPISEHNRLYWYRQTLGQGPEFLTYFQNEAQLEKSRLLSDRFSAERPKGSFSTLEIQRTEQGDSAMYLCASSVDFDGYTFGSGTRLTVV.

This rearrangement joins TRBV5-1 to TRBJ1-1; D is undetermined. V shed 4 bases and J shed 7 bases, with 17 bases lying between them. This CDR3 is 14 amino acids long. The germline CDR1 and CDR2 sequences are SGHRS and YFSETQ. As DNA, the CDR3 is TGCGCCAGCAGCCTAAAACGGGGATTAGTTGAAGCTTTCTTT. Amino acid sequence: CASSLKRGLVEAFF.

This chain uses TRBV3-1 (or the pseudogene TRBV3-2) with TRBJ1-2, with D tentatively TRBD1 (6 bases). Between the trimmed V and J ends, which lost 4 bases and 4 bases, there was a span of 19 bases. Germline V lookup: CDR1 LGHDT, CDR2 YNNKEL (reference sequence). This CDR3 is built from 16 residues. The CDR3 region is CASSPRDNKYPYGYTF. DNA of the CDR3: TGTGCCAGCAGCCCCCGGGACAACAAATATCCCTATGGCTACACCTTC.